These 15 T cell receptor beta chains originate from one sample sequenced in a study of brain T cells in children with intractable seizures (dated by TCRdb to about 2021). The intended sense of this specimen's time point label: resected brain tissue, or blood drawn just prior to surgery. The library was produced with the immunoSEQ multiplex PCR assay. TCRdb holds this immuneACCESS table with in-frame rearrangements only. Some clones are missing; in checked studies, unresolved V genes explain under half, and the rest has no known cause. In this sample the table shows about 80,000 clones, around 90% of which occur a single time. Around 24% of the sample is held by the ten biggest clonotypes. The sample here was peripheral blood, taken at surgery. These receptors were taken from a girl aged 2-10 years with Rasmussen encephalitis and intractable seizures.

This clone was seen only once. The chain links TRBV18 to TRBJ1-6; perhaps TRBD1 as D (5 bases). The ends were cut back, 4 bases at V and 5 bases at J, with 12 bases in the middle. The CDR3 loop spans 15 amino acids. Germline V gives CDR1 KGHSH, CDR2 LQKENI. The CDR3 region has the DNA TGTGCCAGCTCACAGACGGGGGGGGATAATTCACCCCTCCACTTT. This sequence encodes CASSQTGGDNSPLHF. The full variable domain, rest sourced from reference TRBV18 and TRBJ1-6, is NAGVMQNPRHLVRRRGQEARLRCSPMKGHSHVYWYRQLPEEGLKFMVYLQKENIIDESGMPKERFSAEFPKEGPSILRIQQVVRGDSAAYFCASSQTGGDNSPLHFGNGTRLTVT.

This chain links TRBV6-1 with TRBJ1-5; D possibly corresponds to TRBD1 (5 bases). The CDR3 runs to 14 residues. V dropped 1 base and J dropped 3 bases, with 7 bases sitting between them. The germline V gene has CDR1 MNHNS and CDR2 SASEGT. Here the CDR3 reads CASSEGGLNQPQHF. CDR3 sequence (DNA): TGTGCCAGCAGTGAAGGGGGACTCAATCAGCCCCAGCATTTT.

The rearrangement links TRBV27 to TRBJ2-5, with D possibly being TRBD2 (7 bases). V was shortened by 4 bases and J by 7 bases, with 13 bases between the two germline ends. This CDR3 is built from 13 residues. Per the germline V gene, CDR1 is MNHEY and CDR2 is SMNVEV (reference sequence). CDR3 region: CASSSQGGVTQYF. DNA for the CDR3: TGTGCCAGCAGTTCACAGGGAGGGGTGACCCAGTACTTC.

This clone has a single count. The chain couples TRBV7-2 to TRBJ1-6; no clear D. The CDR3 runs 14 residues. Germline V CDR1 and CDR2: SGHTA, FQGNSA. Trimming shortened V by 6 bases and J by 5 bases, and 11 bases separated the two germline ends. Here the CDR3 DNA reads TGTGCCAGCAGTCGCCGGCTAGATAATTCACCCCTCCACTTT. Translation: CASSRRLDNSPLHF.

The chain uses TRBV6-5 and TRBJ1-2; unclear D gene. The CDR3 is 12 residues long. V gave up 3 bases and J gave up 8 bases, with 10 bases separating them. Per the germline V gene, CDR1 is MNHEY and CDR2 is SVGAGI. DNA for the CDR3: TGTGCCAGCAGTTATGGAGGCTCCGGCTACACCTTC. Translating it yields CASSYGGSGYTF.

J is TRBJ1-2 and V is TRBV2, with D maybe TRBD1 (6 bases). Germline V gene lookup returns CDR1 SNHLY and CDR2 FYNNEI. The CDR3 is 13 residues long. Trimming shortened V by 8 bases and J by 5 bases, and 15 bases separated the two germline ends. The CDR3 DNA reads as TGTGCCAGCGGGGGAGGGGGAGTATATGGCTACACCTTC. It translates to CASGGGGVYGYTF.

The chain couples TRBV18 to TRBJ1-1, with D perhaps TRBD1 (6 bases). CDR3 length: 14 amino acids. Germline V gene lookup returns CDR1 KGHSH and CDR2 LQKENI. V was cut by 4 bases and J by 6 bases, with 15 bases left in between. The CDR3 loop is CASSQQGGSPEAFF. In nucleotides, the CDR3 is TGTGCCAGCTCACAACAAGGGGGATCTCCTGAAGCTTTCTTT.

The rearrangement uses TRBV6-2 or TRBV6-3 and TRBJ2-7; a possible D gene is TRBD2 (6 bases). CDR3 length: 13 residues. V was clipped by 2 bases and J by 7 bases, with 12 bases between them. The germline V gene has CDR1 MNHEY and CDR2 SVGEGT. The CDR3 nucleotides read TGTGCCAGCAGTTACGCGCCGGGGGTTGAGCAGTACTTC. This codes for CASSYAPGVEQYF.

V usage is TRBV10-1 and J usage is TRBJ2-3; D perhaps matches TRBD1 (6 bases). This CDR3 has 15 amino acids. Looked up from germline, CDR1 is WNHNN and CDR2 is SYGVQD (reference sequence). The V and J ends lost 6 bases and 6 bases respectively, with 19 bases between them. Here the CDR3 reads CASSWGQNPRDTQYF. The CDR3 DNA reads TGCGCCAGCAGCTGGGGACAAAACCCCAGGGATACGCAGTATTTT.

This rearrangement joins TRBV5-4 to TRBJ1-1; a possible D gene is TRBD1 (5 bases). V lost 9 bases to trimming and J lost 9 bases, with 24 bases between them. CDR1 and CDR2 (germline): SGHNT, YYREEE (reference sequence). The CDR3 spans 14 residues. The CDR3 loop is CATKPQTAEYKAFF. For the CDR3, the DNA is TGTGCCACCAAGCCCCAGACAGCCGAATATAAAGCTTTCTTT. The full variable domain, its missing parts supplied by reference TRBV5-4 and TRBJ1-1, is ETGVTQSPTHLIKTRGQQVTLRCSSQSGHNTVSWYQQALGQGPQFIFQYYREEENGRGNFPPRFSGLQFPNYSSELNVNALELDDSALYLCATKPQTAEYKAFFGQGTRLTVV.

The chain links TRBV30 to TRBJ1-1, with D unresolved. This CDR3 contains 15 residues. In germline, CDR1 is GTSNPN, CDR2 SVGIG (reference sequence). Trimming took 0 bases from V and 1 from J, leaving 12 bases between them. CDR3 bases: TGTGCCTGGAGTGTATGGACGGTTACGAACACTGAAGCTTTCTTT. Encoded protein: CAWSVWTVTNTEAFF.

The chain couples TRBV7-2 to TRBJ1-1; weak D call: TRBD1 (5 bases). This CDR3 has 14 amino acids. Germline V gives CDR1 SGHTA, CDR2 FQGNSA. V was trimmed by 5 bases and J by 5 bases, leaving 15 bases between them. In nucleotides, the CDR3 is TGTGCCAGCAGCCGCGAGGGGTGGGATACTGAAGCTTTCTTT. This encodes CASSREGWDTEAFF.

This clone showed up just a few times. This chain joins TRBV29-1 and TRBJ2-1; weak D call: TRBD2 (5 bases). This CDR3 region has 13 residues. Germline CDR1 and CDR2: SQVTM and ANQGSEA. Trimming shortened V by 7 bases and J by 4 bases, and 14 bases separated the two germline ends. CDR3 amino acids: CSGGGRVYNEQFF. The CDR3 DNA sequence: TGCAGCGGCGGAGGCCGGGTTTACAATGAGCAGTTCTTC.

The genes are TRBV6-4 and TRBJ1-1; D is unresolved. V lost 3 bases to trimming and J lost 3 bases, with 8 bases between them. The CDR3 is made up of 13 amino acids. Germline CDR1 and CDR2: MRHNA and SNTAGT. CDR3 region: CASSEGSHTEAFF. For the CDR3, the DNA is TGTGCCAGCAGTGAAGGGTCTCACACTGAAGCTTTCTTT.

The sample holds one count of this clone. The V call is TRBV28, the J call TRBJ2-3; TRBD2 aligns across 10 bases. Looked up from germline, CDR1 is MDHEN and CDR2 is SYDVKM. The CDR3 spans 15 residues. The ends lost 6 bases at V and 2 bases at J; junction bases unmatched: 5. Here the CDR3 reads CASSPSGRATDTQYF. The DNA for the CDR3 is TGTGCCAGCAGCCCAAGCGGGAGGGCCACAGATACGCAGTATTTT.